This T cell receptor (beta chain) derives from a study of T cell responses to AZD1222 COVID-19 vaccine (dated by TCRdb to the early 2020s). As for the study more broadly: TCR sequencing was performed for roughly 240 trial participants, of whom around 210 were given two doses of AZD1222 and around 25 were given two doses of MenACWY control vaccine. Trial participants were enrolled into age subgroups of 18-55, 56-69 and 70-plus years, which contained about 150, 27 and 61 TCR-sequenced participants, respectively. What the study reported, not specific to this receptor: Conclusions about previously exposed vaccinees were limited because only a handful of AZD1222 recipients were SARS-CoV-2 seropositive at baseline. After two AZD1222 doses, both the breadth and the depth of spike-specific TCRs were significantly higher than at day 0 and than in MenACWY recipients. CD4 TCRs associated with the vaccine covered the entire spike protein, and the dominant responses were in regions 160-218 and 743-854. Because no day 14 peak-response samples were available, the repertoires could be characterized only after the peak T cell response. In the small 56-69-year group, the increase in depth fell short of significance, most likely because of low power. Most participants were white British and females outnumbered males, and the authors suggested that clonal diversity may have been underestimated. Reportedly, almost half of the unique spike-specific TCRs recognized epitopes lying outside the regions that are mutated in the B.1.351 and B.1.1.7 variants.

Trimming removed 3 bases from V and 1 base from J, leaving 21 bases between the germline ends. Via the germline V gene, CDR1 is SGHAT and CDR2 FQNNGV. Measured from the cysteine to the phenylalanine, the CDR3 is 19 residues long. Left in the record is the CDR3 DNA by itself, 57 bases read in frame from the first base. A word on this clone: Its antigen is unknown. Base quality data are lacking; no much larger clone is found one base away.

Interpreted using the paper, the time point label stands for: about 28 days (+/-7) after the second vaccine dose. AZD1222 recipients with second doses at about 4 weeks or about 12 weeks were pooled, because spike-specific TCR depth and breadth did not differ between schedules. Vaccinee samples were obtained from the UK trials COV001 and COV002, which included a single-blind randomized controlled phase 2/3 trial of AZD1222 (ChAdOx1 nCoV-19) in healthy adults. For TCRbeta chain sequencing, PBMC samples were collected from trial participants at day 0 and at day 28 after the second dose. The CDR3 regions of human TCRbeta chains were analyzed by immunosequencing. From the authors' description of their analysis: TCRs in the repertoires were compared against a reference library of SARS-CoV-2-specific TCRs that had been generated with the MIRA antigen-specificity platform. Breadth was defined as the fraction of unique TCRs that were SARS-CoV-2-associated. Depth was defined as the fraction of total T cells that were SARS-CoV-2-associated. Using the MIRA data, every spike-specific TCR was mapped to the spike region that the TCR reacted to and assigned to either a CD4 or a CD8 class. Log10-transformed breadth and depth values were compared by one-way ANOVA with Sidak's multiple comparisons tests. TCRdb holds this immuneACCESS table with in-frame rearrangements only. Some clones are missing; in checked studies, unresolved V genes explain under half, and the rest has no known cause. V, J and clone size are those of that table, while D and trimming were read from the DNA. For this sample there are about 160,000 clones; more than 85% appear just once. The top ten hold about 3.3% of the sample.

The chain joins TRBV11-2 to TRBJ2-2; the D gene assignment is ambiguous. The sequenced sample was peripheral blood, obtained 28 days after the second AZD1222 dose. This TCR was recovered from an adult who received the AZD1222 COVID-19 vaccine. The encoded CDR3 is CASSFLTPRHELNTGELFF. The bases are TGTGCCAGCAGCTTCCTTACCCCACGACATGAATTGAACACCGGGGAGCTGTTTTTT.